The clone carrying this TCR beta chain was counted a few times. This entry comes from a study of CD8 T cells in Susac syndrome. CDR1 is MNHEY and CDR2 is SVGEGT in the germline V gene. V was trimmed by 4 bases and J by 9 bases, leaving 7 bases between them. The CDR3 has 11 amino acids. An input of roughly 0.5 to 1 ug of RNA was subjected to reverse transcription using random hexamers. One entry per CDR3 protein results from TCRdb running MiXCR on the immunoSEQ multiplex PCR reads. This sample has 71,000 or so distinct CDR3 sequences, with 93% found just once. The sample taken for sequencing was CD4+ T cells from PBMCs. V is TRBV6-2 or TRBV6-3 and J is TRBJ1-5; D is undetermined. This sequence was found in a human donor with Susac syndrome. The CDR3 loop is CASSSGGPQHF. CDR3 DNA sequence: TGTGCCAGCAGTTCGGGTGGGCCCCAGCATTTT.